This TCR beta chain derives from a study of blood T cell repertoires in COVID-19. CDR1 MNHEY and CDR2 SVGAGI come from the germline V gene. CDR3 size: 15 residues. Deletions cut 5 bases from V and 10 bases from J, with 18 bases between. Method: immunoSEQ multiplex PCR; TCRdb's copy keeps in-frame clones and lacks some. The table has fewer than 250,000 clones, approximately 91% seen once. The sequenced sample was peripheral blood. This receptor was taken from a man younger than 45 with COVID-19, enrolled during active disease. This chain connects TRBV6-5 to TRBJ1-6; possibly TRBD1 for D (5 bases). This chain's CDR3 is CASSTPAGGGSPLHF. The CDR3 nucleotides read TGTGCCAGCAGTACGCCTGCGGGGGGAGGATCACCCCTCCACTTT.